This T cell receptor (beta chain) was sequenced in a study of control samples from healthy donors and cancer patients. The protocol was immunoSEQ multiplex PCR, while the TCRdb copy is restricted to in-frame clones and leaves out a portion. The profile shows 150,000 to 200,000 clones, over 80% of them singletons. The sample consisted of blood. This TCR came from a man younger than 35 in good health.

In DNA, the CDR3 is TGTGCCAGCAGTCCGAGGACAGGGGCCTTTGAAGCTTTCTTT. Translated: CASSPRTGAFEAFF. The chain is built from TRBV28 and TRBJ1-1; 9 bases are shared with TRBD1. Germline CDR1 MDHEN, CDR2 SYDVKM. This CDR3 region has 14 residues. Trimming took 5 bases from V and 7 from J; bases not matched to a gene: 8.